This T cell receptor beta chain was identified in a study of blood T cell repertoires in COVID-19. Overall study: Collection of acute and convalescent COVID-19 samples took place in the United States, Italy and Spain. T cells, B-cell-depleted T cells, or PBMCs supplied cDNA or gDNA.

In the source study's methods: Reference gene primer amplification gave nucleated cell count estimates. Here immunoSEQ multiplex PCR was the method, and the copy in TCRdb shows in-frame clones only, minus some. V and J calls plus clone size are reproduced from that table; the DNA served to infer D and trimming. Among roughly 210,000 clones listed, approximately 80% were seen once. CDR1 is MNHEY and CDR2 is SMNVEV in the germline V gene (reference sequence). The CDR3 covers 15 residues. The ends were cut back, 1 base at V and 3 bases at J, with 12 bases in the middle. This clone was recorded a few times. Seattle's enrolled individuals joined amid active infection and were then monitored longitudinally.

The rearrangement uses TRBV27 and TRBJ2-5, with a weak D call TRBD1 (5 bases). The source material was peripheral blood. This sequence originates from a woman older than 75 with COVID-19, enrolled during active disease. CDR3 in amino acids: CASSLFGRVKETQYF. The CDR3 DNA reads as TGTGCCAGCAGTTTATTTGGCAGGGTGAAAGAGACCCAGTACTTC.